The 24 T cell receptor beta chains below come from one sample, sequenced in a study of T-cell reconstitution after alpha-beta-depleted transplantation in children. A library of TCRbeta sequences, prepared with unique molecular identifiers, was generated. TCRdb fed the PCR reads into MiXCR, producing one record per CDR3 protein. Among approximately 400,000 distinct CDR3 sequences listed, roughly 10% were seen once. The sample here was PBMCs from the stem cell graft donor, taken from the stem cell graft. The receptors were sampled from a human donor who donated a stem cell graft to a child with acute myeloid leukemia.

This chain uses TRBV29-1 with TRBJ2-5; D is unresolved. CDR1 is SQVTM and CDR2 is ANQGSEA in the germline V gene. V was cut by 5 bases and J by 5 bases, with 18 bases left in between. This CDR3 has 14 amino acids. The CDR3 spells CSVFRGGGLETQYF. CDR3 DNA: TGCAGCGTTTTTCGCGGCGGCGGTTTGGAGACCCAGTACTTC. The complete variable domain, with remaining parts taken from reference TRBV29-1 and TRBJ2-5, reads SAVISQKPSRDICQRGTSLTIQCQVDSQVTMMFWYRQQPGQSLTLIATANQGSEATYESGFVIDKFPISRPNLTFSTLTVSNMSPEDSSIYLCSVFRGGGLETQYFGPGTRLLVL.

This chain links TRBV7-2 with TRBJ1-2; D is undetermined. The CDR3 is made up of 13 amino acids. Germline V gene sequence: CDR1 SGHTA, CDR2 FQGNSA. The V and J ends lost 5 bases and 7 bases respectively, with 14 bases between them. CDR3 region: CASSPRTRGGYTF. DNA of the CDR3: TGTGCCAGCAGCCCGCGGACTCGGGGTGGCTACACCTTC.

This chain uses TRBV12-3 or TRBV12-4 with TRBJ1-1; a weak D match, TRBD1 (5 bases). The ends were cut back, 6 bases at V and 5 bases at J, with 7 bases in the middle. The CDR3 runs to 11 residues. The CDR3 nucleotides read TGTGCCAGCAGGGGGGATACTGAAGCTTTCTTT. This encodes CASRGDTEAFF.

The chain has TRBV27 and TRBJ2-7, with D perhaps given as TRBD1 or TRBD2 (5 bases each). CDR3 length: 13 amino acids. Trimming stripped 6 bases from V and 1 base from J, with 10 bases between. Germline assignment: CDR1 MNHEY and CDR2 SMNVEV (reference sequence). The CDR3 bases are TGTGCCAGCAGGAGGGGATTTTCCTACGAGCAGTACTTC. It codes for CASRRGFSYEQYF.

V usage is TRBV29-1 and J usage is TRBJ2-7, with D perhaps matching TRBD1 (6 bases). CDR1 and CDR2 (germline): SQVTM, ANQGSEA. The CDR3 is 15 amino acids. The V end was cut by 7 bases, the J end by 4 bases, with 23 bases between. The CDR3 DNA reads TGCAGCGATGGGCCCCAGGGGTGGAGTAGGTACGAGCAGTACTTC. Amino acids: CSDGPQGWSRYEQYF.

The rearrangement joins TRBV20-1 to TRBJ2-5, with D hard to call. This CDR3 is built from 16 residues. Germline V gene data show CDR1 as DFQATT and CDR2 as SNEGSKA (reference sequence). V was trimmed by 5 bases and J by 2 bases, leaving 21 bases between them. CDR3 residues: CSAGPILLDTQETQYF. In nucleotides, the CDR3 is TGCAGTGCTGGACCGATACTTCTAGACACTCAAGAGACCCAGTACTTC.

The chain combines TRBV20-1 with TRBJ1-6; 8 bases fit TRBD1. Germline V gene data show CDR1 as DFQATT and CDR2 as SNEGSKA (reference sequence). This CDR3 is built from 15 residues. The junction had 8 bases not matched to a gene; V was cut back by 6 bases and J by 4 bases. The CDR3 DNA is TGCAGTGCGACTACGGGACAGGCTTATAATTCACCCCTCCACTTT. This codes for CSATTGQAYNSPLHF.

This clonotype has a count of ten or more. The CDR3 DNA reads as TGTGCCAGCAGGAACCAGTTTACCGAGTCCCTCCACTTT. This codes for CASRNQFTESLHF. V gene TRBV6-1 combines with J gene TRBJ1-6; D remains ambiguous. This CDR3 has 13 residues. The germline CDR1 and CDR2 sequences are MNHNS and SASEGT. Trimming cost V 6 bases and J 14 bases, with 17 bases left between them.

The chain has TRBV18 and TRBJ2-1; the D call may be TRBD1 or TRBD2 (5 bases each). The CDR3 is 14 amino acids. The ends were cut back, 2 bases at V and 5 bases at J, with 10 bases in the middle. Germline CDR1 and CDR2: KGHSH and LQKENI. The CDR3 DNA is TGTGCCAGCTCACCAGGGACGGAGCACAATGAGCAGTTCTTC. It codes for CASSPGTEHNEQFF.

This clonotype showed up just a few times. The V and J genes are TRBV20-1 and TRBJ1-2; TRBD1 agrees at 11 bases. The ends lost 0 bases at V and 8 bases at J; junction bases unmatched: 8. Germline loops: CDR1 DFQATT, CDR2 SNEGSKA (reference sequence). CDR3 size: 15 residues. In nucleotides, the CDR3 is TGCAGTGCTAGAGATCCCTTGGACAGGGGGCTAGGCTACACCTTC. This encodes CSARDPLDRGLGYTF.

This clonotype was found a few times. The V gene is TRBV6-5, the J gene TRBJ1-2; no reliable D call. V was pared by 0 bases and J by 8 bases, with 13 bases between. The germline V gene encodes CDR1 MNHEY and CDR2 SVGAGI. The CDR3 extends over 14 amino acids. The CDR3 region is CASSYSSRPGGYTF. In nucleotides, the CDR3 is TGTGCCAGCAGTTACTCGAGCCGGCCGGGAGGCTACACCTTC.

This clonotype was counted between two and nine times. The chain is built from TRBV29-1 and TRBJ2-1, with D possibly matching TRBD2 (5 bases). Germline assignment: CDR1 SQVTM and CDR2 ANQGSEA. CDR3 length: 10 residues. Written as DNA, the CDR3 is TGCAGTGCTTGGGGAGAGGGCAAGTTCTTC. It translates to CSAWGEGKFF.

The chain combines TRBV6-2 or TRBV6-3 with TRBJ2-1, with 14 bases lining up with TRBD2. Losses at the gene ends were 6 bases for V and 5 bases for J; bases not matched to a gene: 6. Germline assignment: CDR1 MNHEY and CDR2 SVGEGT. This CDR3 comprises 16 residues. CDR3 sequence: CASRGVGLAGDNEQFF. In DNA, the CDR3 is TGTGCCAGCAGGGGTGTGGGACTAGCGGGAGACAATGAGCAGTTCTTC.

The chain joins TRBV29-1 to TRBJ2-2, with no clear D. V was shortened by 7 bases and J by 0 bases, with 12 bases between the two germline ends. Germline values: CDR1 SQVTM, CDR2 ANQGSEA. The CDR3 is made up of 14 amino acids. The CDR3 DNA follows: TGCAGCGCCGCGAGACAAGCGAACACCGGGGAGCTGTTTTTT. Amino acids: CSAARQANTGELFF.

This clonotype was observed a handful of times. The rearrangement uses TRBV5-1 and TRBJ2-3, with 11 bases that match TRBD2. After removal of 2 bases from V and 2 bases from J, the junction contained 4 bases not matched to a gene. The CDR3 sequence is 16 residues long. The germline V gene encodes CDR1 SGHRS and CDR2 YFSETQ. The CDR3 sequence is CASSLTSGGVTDTQYF. In DNA form, the CDR3 reads TGCGCCAGCAGCTTAACTAGCGGGGGAGTCACAGATACGCAGTATTTT.

This clonotype has more than one count but fewer than ten. The chain recombines TRBV11-2 with TRBJ2-1, with TRBD1 matching over 10 bases. The germline V gene has CDR1 SGHAT and CDR2 FQNNGV. Trimming cost V 5 bases and J 4 bases; bases outside gene matches: 20. This CDR3 spans 20 amino acids. This CDR3 is CASSTRDRGGVKIGYNEQFF. The DNA for the CDR3 is TGTGCCAGCAGCACCCGGGACAGGGGAGGGGTTAAGATAGGTTACAATGAGCAGTTCTTC.

This clonotype was observed a few times. The chain couples TRBV6-6 to TRBJ2-7, with no clear D. V lost 7 bases and J 5 bases, leaving 15 bases between the germline ends. This CDR3 has 13 amino acids. Germline V gives CDR1 MNHNY, CDR2 SVGAGI (reference sequence). CDR3 residues: CASTKGPLDEQYV. CDR3 in DNA: TGTGCCAGCACCAAGGGTCCCCTTGACGAGCAGTACGTC.

There are a few counts of this clonotype. V usage is TRBV12-3 or TRBV12-4 and J usage is TRBJ2-5; 13 bases fit TRBD2. The CDR3 covers 14 residues. The J segment lost 10 bases and the V segment lost 3 bases, leaving 5 bases of the junction unmatched. CDR3 in DNA: TGTGCCAGCAGTTTGGGGACTAGCGGGGCAATCCAGTACTTC. Amino acid sequence: CASSLGTSGAIQYF.

This clonotype was observed at least ten times. The chain couples TRBV7-2 to TRBJ2-3; D might be TRBD2 (6 bases). Trimming stripped 6 bases from V and 9 bases from J, with 19 bases between. Germline-derived CDR1 and CDR2 are SGHTA and FQGNSA. CDR3 length: 14 residues. The CDR3 DNA reads as TGTGCCAGCAGACCTACTAGCACCGGTGCCACGCAGTATTTT. Its translation is CASRPTSTGATQYF.

This clonotype was counted a few times. This chain uses TRBV20-1 with TRBJ2-3; possible D gene TRBD1, 6 bases. V gave up 6 bases and J gave up 1 base, with 14 bases separating them. Germline CDR1 DFQATT, CDR2 SNEGSKA (reference sequence). The CDR3 sequence is 14 residues long. The CDR3 loop is CSAAPGAGTDTQYF. CDR3 nucleotides: TGCAGTGCGGCCCCAGGGGCTGGCACAGATACGCAGTATTTT.

This clonotype was detected a few times. This rearrangement joins TRBV25-1 to TRBJ2-5; 10 bases line up with TRBD1. The V and J ends lost 5 bases and 2 bases, in that order; junction bases with no gene match: 5. The CDR3 has 15 amino acids. Per germline, CDR1 MGHDK and CDR2 SYGVNS. CDR3 DNA sequence: TGTGCCAGCAGTCACCGGGACAGGGGACAAGAGACCCAGTACTTC. It codes for CASSHRDRGQETQYF.

This clonotype was observed at least ten times. The rearrangement links TRBV6-4 to TRBJ2-1, with 8 bases lining up with TRBD1. Trimming removed 8 bases from V and 5 bases from J; junction bases left unmatched: 5. CDR1 is MRHNA and CDR2 is SNTAGT in the germline V gene. The CDR3 loop spans 13 amino acids. The CDR3 loop is CASSQGANNEQFF. Written as DNA, the CDR3 is TGTGCCAGCTCTCAGGGGGCAAACAATGAGCAGTTCTTC.

At least ten counts were recorded for this clonotype. This chain links TRBV15 with TRBJ2-1; TRBD2 aligns across 7 bases. CDR3 length: 18 amino acids. Germline V gene lookup returns CDR1 LNHNV and CDR2 YYDKDF (reference sequence). With 0 bases clipped from V and 4 bases from J, the junction kept 12 bases outside the gene matches. In DNA, the CDR3 is TGTGCCACCAGCAGAGATGGTGTTTTTGCGGGAGAATACAATGAGCAGTTCTTC. Encoded protein: CATSRDGVFAGEYNEQFF.

V and J are TRBV7-6 and TRBJ2-5; 7 positions agree with TRBD1. V lost 6 bases to trimming and J lost 4 bases; unmatched junction nucleotides: 11. The CDR3 contains 15 residues. CDR1 and CDR2 from the germline V gene are SGHVS and FNYEAQ. CDR3 coding DNA: TGTGCCAGCAGTTCCCAACAGGGGAGCTTAGAGACCCAGTACTTC. Translated: CASSSQQGSLETQYF. The whole variable domain, remainder taken from reference TRBV7-6 and TRBJ2-5, is GAGVSQSPRYKVTKRGQDVALRCDPISGHVSLYWYRQALGQGPEFLTYFNYEAQQDKSGLPNDRFSAERPEGSISTLTIQRTEQRDSAMYRCASSSQQGSLETQYFGPGTRLLVL.